This TCR beta chain was sequenced during a study of blood T cell repertoires in COVID-19. Profiled with immunoSEQ multiplex PCR; TCRdb holds only in-frame clones, not every one. The repertoire includes around 470,000 clones, less than 95% of them detected once, and 0.6% to 0.7% sits in the top ten. There are 20 residues in the CDR3. The germline CDR1 and CDR2 sequences are SGHVS and FQNEAQ. Trimming left V 2 bases short and J 2 bases short, with 25 bases between. Material: PBMCs or T cells enriched from blood (not recorded which). The sequence came from a man in his late teens or twenties who had recovered from COVID-19. The chain joins TRBV7-8 to TRBJ1-5; no clear D gene. CDR3 coding DNA: TGTGCCAGCAGCTTAAGTCGCAATAGTGACATGCGTTTCGGCAATCAGCCCCAGCATTTT. Amino acid sequence: CASSLSRNSDMRFGNQPQHF.